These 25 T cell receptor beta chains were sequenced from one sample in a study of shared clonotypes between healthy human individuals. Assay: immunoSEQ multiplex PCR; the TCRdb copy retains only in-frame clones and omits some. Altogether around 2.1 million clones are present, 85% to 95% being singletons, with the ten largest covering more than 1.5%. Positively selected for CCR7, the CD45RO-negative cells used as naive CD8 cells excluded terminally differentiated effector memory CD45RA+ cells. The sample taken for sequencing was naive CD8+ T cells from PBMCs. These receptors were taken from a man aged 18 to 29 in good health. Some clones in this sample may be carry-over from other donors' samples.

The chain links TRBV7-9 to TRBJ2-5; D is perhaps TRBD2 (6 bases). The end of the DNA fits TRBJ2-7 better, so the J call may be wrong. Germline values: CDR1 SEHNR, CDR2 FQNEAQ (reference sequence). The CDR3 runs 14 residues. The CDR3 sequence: CASSISGPSYEQYF. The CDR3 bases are TGTGCCAGCAGCATTAGCGGTCCCTCCTACGAGCAGTACTTC.

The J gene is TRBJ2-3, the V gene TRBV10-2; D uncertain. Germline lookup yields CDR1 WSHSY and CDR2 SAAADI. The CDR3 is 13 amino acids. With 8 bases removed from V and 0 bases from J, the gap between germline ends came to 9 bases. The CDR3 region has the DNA TGCGCCAGCGGTAGAAAGAGCACAGATACGCAGTATTTT. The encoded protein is CASGRKSTDTQYF.

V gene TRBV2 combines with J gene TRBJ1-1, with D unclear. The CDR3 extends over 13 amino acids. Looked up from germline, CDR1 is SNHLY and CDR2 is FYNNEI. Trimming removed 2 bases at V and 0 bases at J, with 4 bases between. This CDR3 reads CASSEKVNTEAFF. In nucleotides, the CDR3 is TGTGCCAGCAGTGAAAAAGTGAACACTGAAGCTTTCTTT.

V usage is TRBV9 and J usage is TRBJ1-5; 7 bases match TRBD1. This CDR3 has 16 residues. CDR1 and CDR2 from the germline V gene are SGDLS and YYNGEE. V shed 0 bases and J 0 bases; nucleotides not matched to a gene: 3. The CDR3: CASSVGGQYSNQPQHF. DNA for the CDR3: TGTGCCAGCAGCGTAGGGGGACAGTATAGCAATCAGCCCCAGCATTTT.

CDR3 DNA: TGCGCCAGCAGCCAAGATCACCGGACTAGCTACTCCTACGAGCAGTACTTC. It encodes CASSQDHRTSYSYEQYF. J is TRBJ2-7 and V is TRBV4-1; 8 bases map to TRBD2. The CDR3 totals 17 residues. The V segment lost 0 bases and the J segment 0 bases; nucleotides outside the gene matches: 7. CDR1 and CDR2 (germline): MGHRA, YSYEKL.

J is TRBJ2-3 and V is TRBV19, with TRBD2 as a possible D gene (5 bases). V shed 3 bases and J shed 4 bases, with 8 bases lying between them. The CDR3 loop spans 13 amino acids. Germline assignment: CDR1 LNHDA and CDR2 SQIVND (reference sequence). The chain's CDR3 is CASSIIGADTQYF. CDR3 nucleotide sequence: TGTGCCAGTAGTATTATCGGGGCAGATACGCAGTATTTT.

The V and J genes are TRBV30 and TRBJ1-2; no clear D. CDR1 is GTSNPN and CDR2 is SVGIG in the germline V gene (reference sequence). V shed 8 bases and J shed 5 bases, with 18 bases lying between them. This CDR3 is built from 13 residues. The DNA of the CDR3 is TGTGCCGGGCCAGACGGTTATGGGTATGGCTACACCTTC. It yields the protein CAGPDGYGYGYTF.

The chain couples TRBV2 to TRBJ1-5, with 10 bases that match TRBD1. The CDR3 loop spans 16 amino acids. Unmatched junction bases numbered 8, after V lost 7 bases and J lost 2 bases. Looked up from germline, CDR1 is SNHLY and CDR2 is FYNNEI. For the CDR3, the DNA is TGTGCCAGCATTGGGACAGGGGAGGACGGCAATCAGCCCCAGCATTTT. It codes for CASIGTGEDGNQPQHF.

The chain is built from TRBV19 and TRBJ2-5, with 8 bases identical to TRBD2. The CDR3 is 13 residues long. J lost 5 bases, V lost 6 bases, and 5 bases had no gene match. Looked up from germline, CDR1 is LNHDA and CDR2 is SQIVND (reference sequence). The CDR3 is CASSHREGETQYF. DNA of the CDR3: TGTGCCAGTAGCCACCGGGAGGGGGAGACCCAGTACTTC.

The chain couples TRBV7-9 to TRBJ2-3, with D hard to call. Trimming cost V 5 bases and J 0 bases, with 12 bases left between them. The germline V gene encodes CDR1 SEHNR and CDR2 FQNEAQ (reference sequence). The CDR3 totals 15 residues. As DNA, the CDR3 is TGTGCCAGCAGCCCCATCACGACCAGCACAGATACGCAGTATTTT. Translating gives CASSPITTSTDTQYF.

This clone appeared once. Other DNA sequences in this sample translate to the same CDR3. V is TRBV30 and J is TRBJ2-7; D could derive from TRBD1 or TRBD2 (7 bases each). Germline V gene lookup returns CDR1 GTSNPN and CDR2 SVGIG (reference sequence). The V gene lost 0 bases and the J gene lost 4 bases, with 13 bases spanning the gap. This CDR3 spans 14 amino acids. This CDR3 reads CAWSVGRGRYEQYF. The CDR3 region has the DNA TGTGCCTGGAGTGTAGGGAGGGGGCGGTACGAGCAGTACTTC.

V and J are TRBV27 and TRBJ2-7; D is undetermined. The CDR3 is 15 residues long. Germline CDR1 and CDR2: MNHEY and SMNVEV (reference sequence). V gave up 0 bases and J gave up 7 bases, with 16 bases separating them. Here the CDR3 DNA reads TGTGCCAGCAGTTTATCCCTCGCGGCCGTAGGTGAGCAGTACTTC. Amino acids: CASSLSLAAVGEQYF.

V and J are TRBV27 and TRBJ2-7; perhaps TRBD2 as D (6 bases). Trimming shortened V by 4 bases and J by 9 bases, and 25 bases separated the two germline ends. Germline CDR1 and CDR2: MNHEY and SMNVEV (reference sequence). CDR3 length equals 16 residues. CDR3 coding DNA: TGTGCCAGCAGTTCCCCGGTCGACTCCCGAAGGAGGGTGCAGTACTTC. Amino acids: CASSSPVDSRRRVQYF.

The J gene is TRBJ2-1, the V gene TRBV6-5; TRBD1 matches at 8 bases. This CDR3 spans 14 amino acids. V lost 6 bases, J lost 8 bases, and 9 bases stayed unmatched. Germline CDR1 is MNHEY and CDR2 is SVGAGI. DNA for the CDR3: TGTGCCAGCAGCGGACAGGGCGGGCTGGATGAGCAGTTCTTC. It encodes CASSGQGGLDEQFF.

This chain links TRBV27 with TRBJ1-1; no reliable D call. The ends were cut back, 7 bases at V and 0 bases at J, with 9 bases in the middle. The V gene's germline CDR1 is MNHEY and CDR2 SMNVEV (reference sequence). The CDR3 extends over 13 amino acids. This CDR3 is CASKRILNTEAFF. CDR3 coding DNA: TGTGCCAGCAAACGGATATTGAACACTGAAGCTTTCTTT.

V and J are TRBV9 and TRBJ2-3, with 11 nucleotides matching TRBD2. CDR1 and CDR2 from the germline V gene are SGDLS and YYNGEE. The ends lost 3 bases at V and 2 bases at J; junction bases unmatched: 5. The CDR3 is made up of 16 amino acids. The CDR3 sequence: CASSDGLAGFTDTQYF. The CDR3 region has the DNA TGTGCCAGCAGCGACGGACTAGCGGGCTTCACAGATACGCAGTATTTT.

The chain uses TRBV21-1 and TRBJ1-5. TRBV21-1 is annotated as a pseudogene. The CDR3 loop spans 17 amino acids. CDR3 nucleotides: TGTGCCAGCAGACCATCTCCGGCCGGGGGGGGCAATCAGCCCCAGCATTTT. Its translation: CASRPSPAGGGNQPQHF.

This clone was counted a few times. The CDR3 is CASSLWGPLRTEAFF. Here the CDR3 DNA reads TGTGCCAGCAGTTTGTGGGGACCCCTGCGCACTGAAGCTTTCTTT. The chain recombines TRBV28 with TRBJ1-1, with D perhaps matching TRBD1 (5 bases). The germline gives CDR1 MDHEN, CDR2 SYDVKM. Between the trimmed V and J ends, which lost 3 bases and 4 bases, there was a span of 15 bases. This CDR3 spans 15 amino acids.

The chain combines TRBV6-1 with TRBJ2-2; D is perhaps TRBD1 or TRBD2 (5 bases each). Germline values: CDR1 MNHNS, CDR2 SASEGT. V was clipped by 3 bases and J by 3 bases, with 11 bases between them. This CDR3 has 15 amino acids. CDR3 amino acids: CASSEGDGYTGELFF. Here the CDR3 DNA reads TGTGCCAGCAGTGAGGGGGACGGTTACACCGGGGAGCTGTTTTTT.

The CDR3 DNA reads as TGTGCCAGCAGCGTAGAATTCTCCATAGCTTGGAACACCGGGGAGCTGTTTTTT. Its protein is CASSVEFSIAWNTGELFF. This chain connects TRBV9 to TRBJ2-2, with unresolved D. The CDR3 loop spans 18 amino acids. CDR1 is SGDLS and CDR2 is YYNGEE in the germline V gene. Trimming stripped 0 bases from V and 1 base from J, with 16 bases between. The entire variable domain, with the rest obtained from reference TRBV9 and TRBJ2-2, is as follows: DSGVTQTPKHLITATGQRVTLRCSPRSGDLSVYWYQQSLDQGLQFLIQYYNGEERAKGNILERFSAQQFPDLHSELNLSSLELGDSALYFCASSVEFSIAWNTGELFFGEGSRLTVL.

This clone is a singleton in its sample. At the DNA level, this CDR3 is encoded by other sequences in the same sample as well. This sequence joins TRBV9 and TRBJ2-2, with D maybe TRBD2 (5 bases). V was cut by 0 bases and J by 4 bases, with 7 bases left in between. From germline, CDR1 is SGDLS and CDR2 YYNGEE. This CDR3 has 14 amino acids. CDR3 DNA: TGTGCCAGCAGCGTAGAAGGGAGCACCGGGGAGCTGTTTTTT. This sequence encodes CASSVEGSTGELFF.

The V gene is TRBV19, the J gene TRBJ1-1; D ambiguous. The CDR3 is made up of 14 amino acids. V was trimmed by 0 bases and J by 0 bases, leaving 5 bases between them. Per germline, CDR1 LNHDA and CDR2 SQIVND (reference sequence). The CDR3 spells CASSIDYVNTEAFF. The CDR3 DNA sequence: TGTGCCAGTAGTATAGATTACGTGAACACTGAAGCTTTCTTT.

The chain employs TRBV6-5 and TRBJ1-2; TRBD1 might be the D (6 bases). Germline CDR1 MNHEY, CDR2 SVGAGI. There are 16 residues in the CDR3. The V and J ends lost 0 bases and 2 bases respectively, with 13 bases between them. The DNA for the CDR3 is TGTGCCAGCAGTTACTCGAAAGTGACAGGAAACTATGGCTACACCTTC. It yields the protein CASSYSKVTGNYGYTF.

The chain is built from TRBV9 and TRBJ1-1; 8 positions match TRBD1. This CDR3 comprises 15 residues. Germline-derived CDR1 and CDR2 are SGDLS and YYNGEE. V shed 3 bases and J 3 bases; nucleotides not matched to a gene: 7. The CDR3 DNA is TGTGCCAGCAGCGCGGACAGGGTTGCGGACACTGAAGCTTTCTTT. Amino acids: CASSADRVADTEAFF.

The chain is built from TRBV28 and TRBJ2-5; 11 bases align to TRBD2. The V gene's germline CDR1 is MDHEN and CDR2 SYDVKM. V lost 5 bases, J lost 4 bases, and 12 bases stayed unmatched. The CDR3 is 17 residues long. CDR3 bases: TGTGCCAGCAGTCCCCCGTCAACCGGGACTAGCGGAGAGACCCAGTACTTC. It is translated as CASSPPSTGTSGETQYF.